The T cell receptor beta chain under discussion was sequenced for a study of blood T cell repertoires in COVID-19. Overall study: Sites in the United States, Italy and Spain provided acute and convalescent COVID-19 samples. The cDNA or gDNA used as material had been derived from T cells, B-cell-depleted T cells, or PBMCs.

Only in-frame clones appear in the TCRdb table, and some are missing; sequencing was by immunoSEQ multiplex PCR. In the table there are 240,000 or so clones, around four fifths of which are singletons. The CDR3 length is 14 residues. Sequencing was done on a sample of peripheral blood. V and J are TRBV21-1 and TRBJ2-3; the DNA was not compared with TRBD1, the D call given in the table. TRBV21-1 is tagged as a pseudogene. The clonotype originates from a man aged 25-45 years who had recovered from COVID-19. Written as DNA, the CDR3 is TGTGCCAGCAGCAAAGCGCTATGGGCGGATACGCAGTATTTT. Translation gives CASSKALWADTQYF.